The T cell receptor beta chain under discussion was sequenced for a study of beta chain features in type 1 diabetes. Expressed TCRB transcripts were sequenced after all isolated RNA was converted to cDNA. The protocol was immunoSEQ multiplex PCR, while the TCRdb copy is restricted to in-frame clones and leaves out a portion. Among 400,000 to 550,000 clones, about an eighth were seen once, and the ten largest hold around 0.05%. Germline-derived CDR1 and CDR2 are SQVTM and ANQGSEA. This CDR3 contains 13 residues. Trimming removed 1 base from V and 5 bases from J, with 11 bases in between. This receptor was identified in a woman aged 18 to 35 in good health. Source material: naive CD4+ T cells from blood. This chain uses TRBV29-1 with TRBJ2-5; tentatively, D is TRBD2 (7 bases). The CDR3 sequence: CSVEVGRGETQYF. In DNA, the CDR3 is TGCAGCGTTGAAGTGGGGAGGGGGGAGACCCAGTACTTC. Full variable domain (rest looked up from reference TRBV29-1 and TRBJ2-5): SAVISQKPSRDICQRGTSLTIQCQVDSQVTMMFWYRQQPGQSLTLIATANQGSEATYESGFVIDKFPISRPNLTFSTLTVSNMSPEDSSIYLCSVEVGRGETQYFGPGTRLLVL.